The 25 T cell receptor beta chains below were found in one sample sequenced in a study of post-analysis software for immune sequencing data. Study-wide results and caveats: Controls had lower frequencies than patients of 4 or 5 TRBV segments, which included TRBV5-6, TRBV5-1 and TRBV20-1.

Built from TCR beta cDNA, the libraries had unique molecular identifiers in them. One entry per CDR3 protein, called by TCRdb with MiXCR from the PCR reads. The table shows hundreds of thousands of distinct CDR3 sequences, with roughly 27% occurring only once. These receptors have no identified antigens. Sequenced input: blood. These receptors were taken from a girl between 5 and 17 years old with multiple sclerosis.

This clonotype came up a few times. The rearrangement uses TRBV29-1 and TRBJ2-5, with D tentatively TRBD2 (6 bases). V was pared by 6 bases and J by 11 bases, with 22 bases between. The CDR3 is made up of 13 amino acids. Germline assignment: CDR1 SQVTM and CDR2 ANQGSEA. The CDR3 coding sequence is TGCAGCGTGGCCCCCACTAGCCGCAATGAGCAGTACTTC. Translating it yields CSVAPTSRNEQYF.

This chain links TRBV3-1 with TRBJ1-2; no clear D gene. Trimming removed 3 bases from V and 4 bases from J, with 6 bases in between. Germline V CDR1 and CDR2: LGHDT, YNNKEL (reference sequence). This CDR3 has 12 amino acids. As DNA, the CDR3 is TGTGCCAGCAGCCATGTAAGCTATGGCTACACCTTC. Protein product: CASSHVSYGYTF.

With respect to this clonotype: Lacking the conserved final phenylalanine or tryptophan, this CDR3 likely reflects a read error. The CDR3 nucleotides read TGTGCCAGCAGCGTAGGCCATCAAGCGGGGTGGAGAGATACGCAGTATCTT. It encodes CASSVGHQAGWRDTQYL. The chain carries TRBV9 and TRBJ2-3; TRBD2 matches 7 bases. The CDR3 totals 17 residues. V dropped 0 bases and J dropped 5; count of bases not matched to a gene: 12. Germline V gives CDR1 SGDLS, CDR2 YYNGEE.

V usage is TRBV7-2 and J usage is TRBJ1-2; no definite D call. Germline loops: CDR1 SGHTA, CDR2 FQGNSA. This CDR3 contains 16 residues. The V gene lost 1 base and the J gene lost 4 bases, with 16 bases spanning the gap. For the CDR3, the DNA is TGTGCCAGCAGCTTAGAAGGAATAGGGCTACGCTATGGCTACACCTTC. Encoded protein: CASSLEGIGLRYGYTF.

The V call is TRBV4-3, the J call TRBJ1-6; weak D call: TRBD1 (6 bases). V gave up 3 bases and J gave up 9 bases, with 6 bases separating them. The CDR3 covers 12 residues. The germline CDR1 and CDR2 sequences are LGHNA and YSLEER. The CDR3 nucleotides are TGCGCCAGCAGCCAGGGGGCTTCACCCCTCCACTTT. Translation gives CASSQGASPLHF.

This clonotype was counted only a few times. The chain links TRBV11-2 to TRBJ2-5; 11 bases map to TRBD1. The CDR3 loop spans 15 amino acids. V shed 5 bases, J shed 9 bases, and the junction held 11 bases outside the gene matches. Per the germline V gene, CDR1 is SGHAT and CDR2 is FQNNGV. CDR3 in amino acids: CASSIGTGGLRAQYF. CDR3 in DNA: TGTGCCAGCAGCATCGGGACAGGGGGACTACGGGCCCAGTACTTC.

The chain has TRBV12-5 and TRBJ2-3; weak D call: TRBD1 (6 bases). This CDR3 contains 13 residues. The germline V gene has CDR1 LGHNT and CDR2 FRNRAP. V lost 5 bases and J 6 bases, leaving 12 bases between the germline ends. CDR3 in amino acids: CASGPRGVDTQYF. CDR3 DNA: TGTGCTAGTGGTCCCAGGGGAGTGGATACGCAGTATTTT.

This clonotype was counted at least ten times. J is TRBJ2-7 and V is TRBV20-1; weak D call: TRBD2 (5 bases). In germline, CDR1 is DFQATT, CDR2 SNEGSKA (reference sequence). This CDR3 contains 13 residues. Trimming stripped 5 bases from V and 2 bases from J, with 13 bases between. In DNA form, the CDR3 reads TGCAGTGCTTGCCCGGGGTGGACCTACGAGCAGTACTTC. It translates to CSACPGWTYEQYF.

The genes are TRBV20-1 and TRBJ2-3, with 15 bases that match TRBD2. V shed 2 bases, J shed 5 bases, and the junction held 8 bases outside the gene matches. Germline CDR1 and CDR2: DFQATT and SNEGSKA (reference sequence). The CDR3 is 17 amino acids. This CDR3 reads CSARRGLAGGGGDTQYF. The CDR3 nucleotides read TGCAGTGCTAGAAGGGGACTAGCGGGAGGAGGTGGAGATACGCAGTATTTT.

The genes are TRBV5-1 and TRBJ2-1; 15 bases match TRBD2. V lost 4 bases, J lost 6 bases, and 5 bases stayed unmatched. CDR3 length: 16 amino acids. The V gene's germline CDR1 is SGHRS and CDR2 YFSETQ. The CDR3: CASSGGLAGGANEQFF. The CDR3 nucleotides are TGCGCCAGCAGCGGGGGACTAGCGGGAGGTGCCAATGAGCAGTTCTTC.

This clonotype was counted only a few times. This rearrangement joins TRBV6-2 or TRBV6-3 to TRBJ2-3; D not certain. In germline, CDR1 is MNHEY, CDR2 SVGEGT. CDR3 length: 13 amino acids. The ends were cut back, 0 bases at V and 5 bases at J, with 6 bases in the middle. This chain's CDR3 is CASSYSSRDTQYF. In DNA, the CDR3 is TGTGCCAGCAGTTACTCGTCTAGAGATACGCAGTATTTT.

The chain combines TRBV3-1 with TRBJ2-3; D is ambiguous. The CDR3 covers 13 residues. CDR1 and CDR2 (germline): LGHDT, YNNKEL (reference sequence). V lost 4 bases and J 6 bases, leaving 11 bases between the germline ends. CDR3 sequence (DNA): TGTGCCAGCAGCCGGATTGTTGGGGATACGCAGTATTTT. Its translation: CASSRIVGDTQYF.

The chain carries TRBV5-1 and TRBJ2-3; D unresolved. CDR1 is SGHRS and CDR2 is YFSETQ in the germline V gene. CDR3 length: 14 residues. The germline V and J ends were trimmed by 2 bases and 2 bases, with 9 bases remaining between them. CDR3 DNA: TGCGCCAGCAGCTTCTTGGGGAACACAGATACGCAGTATTTT. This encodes CASSFLGNTDTQYF. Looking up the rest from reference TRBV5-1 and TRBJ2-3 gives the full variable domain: KAGVTQTPRYLIKTRGQQVTLSCSPISGHRSVSWYQQTPGQGLQFLFEYFSETQRNKGNFPGRFSGRQFSNSRSEMNVSTLELGDSALYLCASSFLGNTDTQYFGPGTRLTVL.

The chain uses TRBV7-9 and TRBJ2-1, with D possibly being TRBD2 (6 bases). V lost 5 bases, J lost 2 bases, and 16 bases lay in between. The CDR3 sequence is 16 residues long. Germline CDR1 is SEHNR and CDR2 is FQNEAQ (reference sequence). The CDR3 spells CASSTRLAETYNEQFF. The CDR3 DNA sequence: TGTGCCAGCAGCACCCGATTAGCGGAAACCTACAATGAGCAGTTCTTC.

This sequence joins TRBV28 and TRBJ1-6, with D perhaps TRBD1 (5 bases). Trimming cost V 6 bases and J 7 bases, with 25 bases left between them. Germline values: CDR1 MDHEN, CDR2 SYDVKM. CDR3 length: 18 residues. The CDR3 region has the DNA TGTGCCAGCAGCTCGCTGGGGGTGGGGTTCCCAGGAAATTCACCCCTCCACTTT. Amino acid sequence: CASSSLGVGFPGNSPLHF. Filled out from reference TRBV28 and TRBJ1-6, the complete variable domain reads DVKVTQSSRYLVKRTGEKVFLECVQDMDHENMFWYRQDPGLGLRLIYFSYDVKMKEKGDIPEGYSVSREKKERFSLILESASTNQTSMYLCASSSLGVGFPGNSPLHFGNGTRLTVT.

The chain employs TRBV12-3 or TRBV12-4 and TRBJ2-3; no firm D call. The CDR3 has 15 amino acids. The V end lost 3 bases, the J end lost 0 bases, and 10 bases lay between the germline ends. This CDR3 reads CASSLALSSTDTQYF. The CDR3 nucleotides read TGTGCCAGCAGTTTGGCCCTATCTAGCACAGATACGCAGTATTTT.

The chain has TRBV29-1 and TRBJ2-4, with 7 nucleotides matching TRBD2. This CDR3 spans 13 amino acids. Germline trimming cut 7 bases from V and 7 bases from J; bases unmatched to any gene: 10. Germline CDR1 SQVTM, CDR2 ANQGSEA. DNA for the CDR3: TGCAGCGCCGCCTATAGCGGGCGGAACATTCAGTACTTC. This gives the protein CSAAYSGRNIQYF.

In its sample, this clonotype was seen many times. DNA for the CDR3: TGTGCCAGCAGTGAAATTTGGGCTAGCGGGGGGGACACGCAGTATTTT. Protein: CASSEIWASGGDTQYF. This sequence joins TRBV6-1 and TRBJ2-3; 12 bases map to TRBD2. J was trimmed by 9 bases and V by 2 bases; bases with no gene match: 9. From germline, CDR1 is MNHNS and CDR2 SASEGT. The CDR3 has 16 amino acids.

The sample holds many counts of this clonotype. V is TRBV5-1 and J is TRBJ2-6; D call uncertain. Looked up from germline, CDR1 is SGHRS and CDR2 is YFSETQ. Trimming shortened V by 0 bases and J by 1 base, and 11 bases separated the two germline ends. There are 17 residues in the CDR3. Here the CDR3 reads CASSLVPRLSGANVLTF. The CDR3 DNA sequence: TGCGCCAGCAGCTTGGTGCCAAGGCTGTCTGGGGCCAACGTCCTGACTTTC. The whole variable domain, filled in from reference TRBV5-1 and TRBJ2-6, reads KAGVTQTPRYLIKTRGQQVTLSCSPISGHRSVSWYQQTPGQGLQFLFEYFSETQRNKGNFPGRFSGRQFSNSRSEMNVSTLELGDSALYLCASSLVPRLSGANVLTFGAGSRLTVL.

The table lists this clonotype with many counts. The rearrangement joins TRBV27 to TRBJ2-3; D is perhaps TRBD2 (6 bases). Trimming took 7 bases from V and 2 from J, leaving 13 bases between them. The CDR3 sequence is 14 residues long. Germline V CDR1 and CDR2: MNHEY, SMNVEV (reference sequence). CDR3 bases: TGTGCCAGCAACCGGAGGGGTCCCACAGATACGCAGTATTTT. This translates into CASNRRGPTDTQYF.

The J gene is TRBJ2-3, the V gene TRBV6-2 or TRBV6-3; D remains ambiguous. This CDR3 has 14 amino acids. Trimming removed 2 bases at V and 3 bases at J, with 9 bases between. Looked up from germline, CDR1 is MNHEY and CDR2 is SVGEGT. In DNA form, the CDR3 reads TGTGCCAGCAGTTACGTTTCCACGACAGATACGCAGTATTTT. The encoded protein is CASSYVSTTDTQYF.

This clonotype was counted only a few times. CDR3 protein: CASSLQGLDGYTF. The CDR3, as DNA: TGTGCCAGCAGCTTGCAGGGGCTCGATGGCTACACCTTC. The rearrangement joins TRBV7-9 to TRBJ1-2; the D gene is possibly TRBD1 (6 bases). CDR3 length equals 13 residues. Germline V gene sequence: CDR1 SEHNR, CDR2 FQNEAQ (reference sequence). Trimming stripped 3 bases from V and 6 bases from J, with 11 bases between.

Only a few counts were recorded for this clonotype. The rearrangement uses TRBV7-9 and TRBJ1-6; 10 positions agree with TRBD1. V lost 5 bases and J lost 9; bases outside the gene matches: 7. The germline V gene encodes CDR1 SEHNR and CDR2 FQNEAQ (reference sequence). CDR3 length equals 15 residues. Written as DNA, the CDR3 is TGTGCCAGCAGCCTAGGGACAGGGGAAAGTTCACCCCTCCACTTT. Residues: CASSLGTGESSPLHF.

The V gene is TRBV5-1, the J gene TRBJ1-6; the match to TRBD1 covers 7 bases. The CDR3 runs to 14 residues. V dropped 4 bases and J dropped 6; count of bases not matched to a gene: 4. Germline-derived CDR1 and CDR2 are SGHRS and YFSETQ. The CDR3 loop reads CASSMGTVNSPLHF. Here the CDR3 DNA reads TGCGCCAGCAGCATGGGGACAGTTAATTCACCCCTCCACTTT.

CDR3 bases: TGTGCCAGCAGCACGACGCCGAACTACGAGCAGTACTTC. It yields the protein CASSTTPNYEQYF. The chain employs TRBV7-2 and TRBJ2-7; the D is unclear. CDR3 length: 13 amino acids. Trimming removed 5 bases from V and 3 bases from J, with 11 bases in between. Per germline, CDR1 SGHTA and CDR2 FQGNSA.